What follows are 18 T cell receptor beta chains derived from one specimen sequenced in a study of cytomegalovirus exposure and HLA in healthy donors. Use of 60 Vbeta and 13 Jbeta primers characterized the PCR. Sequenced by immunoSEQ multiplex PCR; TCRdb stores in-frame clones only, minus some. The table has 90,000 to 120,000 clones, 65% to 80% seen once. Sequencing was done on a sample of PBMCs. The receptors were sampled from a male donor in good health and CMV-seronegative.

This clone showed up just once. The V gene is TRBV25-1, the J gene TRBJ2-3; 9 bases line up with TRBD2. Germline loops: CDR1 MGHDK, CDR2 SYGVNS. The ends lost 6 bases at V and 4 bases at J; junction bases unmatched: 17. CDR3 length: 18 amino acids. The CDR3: CASSDEKGTSSLSDTQYF. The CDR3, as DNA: TGTGCCAGCAGCGATGAAAAGGGGACTAGCTCTTTATCAGATACGCAGTATTTT.

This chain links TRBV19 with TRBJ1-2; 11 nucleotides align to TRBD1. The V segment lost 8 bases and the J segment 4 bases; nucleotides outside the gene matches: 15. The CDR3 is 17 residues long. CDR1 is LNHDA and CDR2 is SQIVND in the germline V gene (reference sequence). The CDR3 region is CASGQGASGLTGYGYTF. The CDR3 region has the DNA TGTGCCAGTGGACAGGGGGCGAGTGGGCTGACCGGCTATGGCTACACCTTC.

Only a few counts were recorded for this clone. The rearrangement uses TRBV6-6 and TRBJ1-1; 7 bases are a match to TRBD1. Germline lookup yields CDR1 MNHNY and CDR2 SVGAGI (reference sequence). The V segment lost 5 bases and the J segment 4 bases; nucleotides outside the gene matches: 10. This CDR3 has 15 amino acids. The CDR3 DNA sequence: TGTGCCAGCAGTAAAATTCACAGGGGAGGCACTGAAGCTTTCTTT. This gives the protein CASSKIHRGGTEAFF.

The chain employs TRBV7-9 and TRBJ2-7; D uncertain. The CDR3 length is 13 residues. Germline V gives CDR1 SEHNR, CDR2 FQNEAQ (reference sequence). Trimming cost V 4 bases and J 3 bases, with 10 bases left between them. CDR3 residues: CASSSPPHYEQYF. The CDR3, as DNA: TGTGCCAGCAGCTCACCGCCACACTACGAGCAGTACTTC.

The CDR3 nucleotides are TGTGCCACCGCGACTCTCCAGGGCCTCAATGAGCAGTTCTTC. Translated, it gives CATATLQGLNEQFF. The chain is built from TRBV2 and TRBJ2-1, with a weak D call TRBD1 (5 bases). V lost 10 bases and J lost 6, with 19 bases in between. This CDR3 region has 14 residues. The germline V gene has CDR1 SNHLY and CDR2 FYNNEI.

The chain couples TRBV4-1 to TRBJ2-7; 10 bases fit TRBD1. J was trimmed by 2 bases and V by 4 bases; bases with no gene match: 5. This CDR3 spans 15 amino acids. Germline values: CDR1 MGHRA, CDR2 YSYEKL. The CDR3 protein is CASSLSGTGAYEQYF. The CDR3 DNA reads TGCGCCAGCAGCCTCTCCGGGACAGGGGCCTACGAGCAGTACTTC.

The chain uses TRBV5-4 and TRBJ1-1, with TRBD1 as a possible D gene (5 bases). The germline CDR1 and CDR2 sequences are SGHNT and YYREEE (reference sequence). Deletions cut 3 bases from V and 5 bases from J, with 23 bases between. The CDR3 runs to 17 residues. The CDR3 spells CASSSLDFWGGKTEAFF. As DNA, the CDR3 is TGTGCCAGCAGCTCCTTGGATTTCTGGGGCGGAAAAACTGAAGCTTTCTTT.

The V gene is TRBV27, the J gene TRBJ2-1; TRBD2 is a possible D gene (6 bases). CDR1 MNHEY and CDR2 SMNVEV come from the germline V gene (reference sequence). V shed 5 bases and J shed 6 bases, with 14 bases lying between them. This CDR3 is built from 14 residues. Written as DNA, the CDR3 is TGTGCCAGCAGTCGCCGACTAGATAGCAATGAGCAGTTCTTC. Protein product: CASSRRLDSNEQFF.

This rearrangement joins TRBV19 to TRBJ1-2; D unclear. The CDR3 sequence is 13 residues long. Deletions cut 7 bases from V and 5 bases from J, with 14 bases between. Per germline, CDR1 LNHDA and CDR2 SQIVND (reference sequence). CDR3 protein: CASTSRGRYGYTF. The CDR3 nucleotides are TGTGCCAGTACATCCCGCGGTCGTTATGGCTACACCTTC. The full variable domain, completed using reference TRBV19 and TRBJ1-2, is DGGITQSPKYLFRKEGQNVTLSCEQNLNHDAMYWYRQDPGQGLRLIYYSQIVNDFQKGDIAEGYSVSREKKESFPLTVTSAQKNPTAFYLCASTSRGRYGYTFGSGTRLTVV.

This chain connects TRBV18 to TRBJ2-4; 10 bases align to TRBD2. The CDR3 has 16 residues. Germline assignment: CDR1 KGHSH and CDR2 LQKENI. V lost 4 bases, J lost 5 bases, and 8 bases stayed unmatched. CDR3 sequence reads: CASSLRTSGGENIQYF. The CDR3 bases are TGTGCCAGCTCACTCCGGACTAGCGGAGGGGAAAACATTCAGTACTTC.

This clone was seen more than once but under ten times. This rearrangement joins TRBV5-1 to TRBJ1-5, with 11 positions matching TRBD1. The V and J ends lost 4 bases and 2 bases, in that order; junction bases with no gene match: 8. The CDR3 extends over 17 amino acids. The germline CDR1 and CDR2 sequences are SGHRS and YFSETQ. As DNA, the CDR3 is TGCGCCAGCAGCCTGGGGGACAGGGGGGTCGGCAATCAGCCCCAGCATTTT. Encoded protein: CASSLGDRGVGNQPQHF.

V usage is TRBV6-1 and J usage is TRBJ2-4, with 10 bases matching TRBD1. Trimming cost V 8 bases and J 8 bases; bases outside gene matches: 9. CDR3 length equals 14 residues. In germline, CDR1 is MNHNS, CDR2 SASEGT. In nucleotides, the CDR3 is TGTGCCAGCCGAACTACCGGGACAGGGGACATTCAGTACTTC. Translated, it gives CASRTTGTGDIQYF.

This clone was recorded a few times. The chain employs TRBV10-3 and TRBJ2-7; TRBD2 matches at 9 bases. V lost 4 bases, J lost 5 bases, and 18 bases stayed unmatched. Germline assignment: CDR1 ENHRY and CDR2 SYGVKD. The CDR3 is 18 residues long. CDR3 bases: TGTGCCATCAGTGTAACGTCGCCTAGCGGGACCATTACCCACGAGCAGTACTTC. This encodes CAISVTSPSGTITHEQYF.

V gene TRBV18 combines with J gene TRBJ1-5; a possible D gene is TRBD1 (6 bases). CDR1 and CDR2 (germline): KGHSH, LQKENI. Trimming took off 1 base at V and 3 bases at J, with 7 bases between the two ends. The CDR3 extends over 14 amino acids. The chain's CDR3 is CASSPRTDNQPQHF. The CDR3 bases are TGTGCCAGCTCACCACGGACAGACAATCAGCCCCAGCATTTT.

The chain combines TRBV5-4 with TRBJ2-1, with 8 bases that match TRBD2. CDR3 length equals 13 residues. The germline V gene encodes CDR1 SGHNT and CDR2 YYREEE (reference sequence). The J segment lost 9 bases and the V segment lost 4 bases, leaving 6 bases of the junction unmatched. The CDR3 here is CASSGGRGGEQFF. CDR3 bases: TGTGCCAGCAGCGGGGGCCGGGGGGGTGAGCAGTTCTTC.

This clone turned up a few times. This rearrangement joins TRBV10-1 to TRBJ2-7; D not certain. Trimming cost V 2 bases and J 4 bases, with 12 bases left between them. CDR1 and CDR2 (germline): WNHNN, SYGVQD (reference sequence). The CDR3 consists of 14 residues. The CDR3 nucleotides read TGCGCCAGCAGTGAGGTGACTCCTCCGTACGAGCAGTACTTC. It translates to CASSEVTPPYEQYF.

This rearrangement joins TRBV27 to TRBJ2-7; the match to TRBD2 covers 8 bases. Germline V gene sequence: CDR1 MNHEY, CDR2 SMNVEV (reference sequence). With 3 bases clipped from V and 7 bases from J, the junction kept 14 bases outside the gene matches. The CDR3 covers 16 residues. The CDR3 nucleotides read TGTGCCAGCAGTTTGAGGGGTGCCGGGAGGGATCAGGAGCAGTACTTC. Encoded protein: CASSLRGAGRDQEQYF.

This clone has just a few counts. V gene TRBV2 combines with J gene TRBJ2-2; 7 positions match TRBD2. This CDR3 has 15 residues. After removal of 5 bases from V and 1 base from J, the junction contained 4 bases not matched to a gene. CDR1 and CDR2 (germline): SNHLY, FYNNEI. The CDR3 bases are TGTGCCAGCAGTCCTAGCGGAAAGAACACCGGGGAGCTGTTTTTT. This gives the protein CASSPSGKNTGELFF.